This passage covers 16 T cell receptor beta chains from one sample sequenced in a study of shared clonotypes between healthy human individuals (dated by TCRdb to the early 2020s). Library preparation employed the immunoSEQ multiplex PCR assay. The table was pulled from immuneACCESS by TCRdb, which kept in-frame rearrangements only. Such tables lose some clones; where checked, under half of the loss comes from unresolved V genes, and the rest has no known cause. The sample yields approximately 980,000 clones; 60% to 85% were counted once. The ten largest clones take up approximately 1.5% of the sample. Sequences were obtained from memory CD4+ T cells sorted from blood. The cell subset or site label corresponds to: CD45RA-negative fraction. Receptors were obtained from a man between 18 and 35 years old in good health.

The chain joins TRBV19 to TRBJ1-1; weak D call: TRBD1 (6 bases). Trimming left V 6 bases short and J 1 base short, with 15 bases between. The CDR3 consists of 15 residues. The germline gives CDR1 LNHDA, CDR2 SQIVND (reference sequence). The CDR3 coding sequence is TGTGCCAGTAGGACAGGTCCAAAGGAGAACACTGAAGCTTTCTTT. Protein product: CASRTGPKENTEAFF.

This clone came up a few times. V is TRBV28 and J is TRBJ1-1; D is uncertain. The CDR3 is 11 residues long. V was trimmed by 7 bases and J by 1 base, leaving 4 bases between them. CDR1 and CDR2 from the germline V gene are MDHEN and SYDVKM. DNA of the CDR3: TGTGCCAGCATCCGGAACACTGAAGCTTTCTTT. The encoded protein is CASIRNTEAFF.

In regard to this clone: This likely came from a read error, as a far larger clone is one base away. The CDR3 region is CASSLAGVNTGELFF. In nucleotides, the CDR3 is TGTGCCAGCAGCTTAGCGGGAGTGAACACCGGGGAGCTGTTTTTT. This chain uses TRBV13 with TRBJ2-2; D is perhaps TRBD2 (6 bases). The CDR3 is 15 amino acids. The germline V gene has CDR1 PRHDT and CDR2 FYEKMQ (reference sequence). Trimming took off 1 base at V and 1 base at J, with 7 bases between the two ends.

This clone was picked up a small number of times. The V call is TRBV2, the J call TRBJ1-6; D is ambiguous. The CDR3 runs 15 residues. V lost 3 bases to trimming and J lost 5 bases, with 11 bases between them. CDR1 SNHLY and CDR2 FYNNEI come from the germline V gene. CDR3 in DNA: TGTGCCAGCAGTGATAAGTCAGGCAATAATTCACCCCTCCACTTT. Translating gives CASSDKSGNNSPLHF. Together with reference TRBV2 and TRBJ1-6, the CDR3 gives the full variable domain: EPEVTQTPSHQVTQMGQEVILRCVPISNHLYFYWYRQILGQKVEFLVSFYNNEISEKSEIFDDQFSVERPDGSNFTLKIRSTKLEDSAMYFCASSDKSGNNSPLHFGNGTRLTVT.

J is TRBJ2-2 and V is TRBV11-2, with TRBD2 as a possible D gene (5 bases). The CDR3 has 18 amino acids. Germline V lookup: CDR1 SGHAT, CDR2 FQNNGV. With 1 base removed from V and 1 base from J, the gap between germline ends came to 16 bases. This CDR3 reads CASSLGVSPSRNTGELFF. DNA of the CDR3: TGTGCCAGCAGCTTAGGGGTTTCGCCTAGCAGGAACACCGGGGAGCTGTTTTTT. Variable domain in full (rest from reference TRBV11-2 and TRBJ2-2): EAGVAQSPRYKIIEKRQSVAFWCNPISGHATLYWYQQILGQGPKLLIQFQNNGVVDDSQLPKDRFSAERLKGVDSTLKIQPAKLEDSAVYLCASSLGVSPSRNTGELFFGEGSRLTVL.

The chain joins TRBV30 to TRBJ1-4; 9 nucleotides line up with TRBD1. The CDR3 is 15 residues long. CDR1 is GTSNPN and CDR2 is SVGIG in the germline V gene (reference sequence). J lost 8 bases, V lost 0 bases, and 7 bases had no gene match. The CDR3 region is CAWSVQGTGREKLFF. DNA for the CDR3: TGTGCCTGGAGTGTACAAGGGACAGGGAGGGAAAAACTGTTTTTT.

CDR3 sequence reads: CASSRNSNQPQHF. CDR3 nucleotides: TGTGCCAGCAGCCGAAATAGCAATCAGCCCCAGCATTTT. V usage is TRBV5-5 and J usage is TRBJ1-5; no reliable D call. Germline CDR1 is SGHKS and CDR2 is YYEKEE (reference sequence). Trimming shortened V by 4 bases and J by 0 bases, and 5 bases separated the two germline ends. This CDR3 spans 13 amino acids. Variable domain in full (rest from reference TRBV5-5 and TRBJ1-5): DAGVTQSPTHLIKTRGQQVTLRCSPISGHKSVSWYQQVLGQGPQFIFQYYEKEERGRGNFPDRFSARQFPNYSSELNVNALLLGDSALYLCASSRNSNQPQHFGDGTRLSIL.

This rearrangement joins TRBV30 to TRBJ1-3, with TRBD1 identical over 9 bases. V dropped 5 bases and J dropped 2; count of bases not matched to a gene: 1. From germline, CDR1 is GTSNPN and CDR2 SVGIG (reference sequence). The CDR3 totals 13 residues. This CDR3 is CAWGTGPGNTIYF. The CDR3 DNA sequence: TGTGCCTGGGGGACAGGGCCTGGAAACACCATATATTTT.

The gene calls are TRBV6-1 and TRBJ1-5, with D possibly matching TRBD1 (6 bases). V was trimmed by 7 bases and J by 4 bases, leaving 11 bases between them. The germline V gene encodes CDR1 MNHNS and CDR2 SASEGT. This CDR3 region has 13 residues. CDR3 sequence: CASIGQWNQPQHF. CDR3 bases: TGTGCCAGCATCGGACAGTGGAATCAGCCCCAGCATTTT.

This clone has a handful of counts. The chain combines TRBV25-1 with TRBJ2-6, with D hard to call. V lost 1 base, J lost 2 bases, and 0 bases lay in between. The CDR3 is 13 residues long. The V gene's germline CDR1 is MGHDK and CDR2 SYGVNS. CDR3 coding DNA: TGTGCCAGCAGTGAATCTGGGGCCAACGTCCTGACTTTC. Its protein product is CASSESGANVLTF. The full variable domain, its missing parts supplied by reference TRBV25-1 and TRBJ2-6, is EADIYQTPRYLVIGTGKKITLECSQTMGHDKMYWYQQDPGMELHLIHYSYGVNSTEKGDLSSESTVSRIRTEHFPLTLESARPSHTSQYLCASSESGANVLTFGAGSRLTVL.

J is TRBJ2-7 and V is TRBV19, with 7 bases matching TRBD2. The junction had 7 bases not matched to a gene; V was cut back by 8 bases and J by 0 bases. The CDR3 has 14 amino acids. The V gene's germline CDR1 is LNHDA and CDR2 SQIVND (reference sequence). The CDR3 bases are TGTGCCAGTGGGGTTGGCGGGAGCTCCTACGAGCAGTACTTC. Protein: CASGVGGSSYEQYF.

The CDR3 here is CAVREATNEKLFF. In DNA form, the CDR3 reads TGTGCGGTCAGGGAAGCAACTAATGAAAAACTGTTTTTT. V and J are TRBV6-5 and TRBJ1-4; D may be TRBD1 (5 bases). The CDR3 loop spans 13 amino acids. The germline V gene has CDR1 MNHEY and CDR2 SVGAGI.

The V gene is TRBV6-5, the J gene TRBJ2-7; TRBD2 is a possible D gene (6 bases). The CDR3 covers 13 residues. V lost 11 bases to trimming and J lost 2 bases, with 16 bases between them. Germline CDR1 is MNHEY and CDR2 is SVGAGI. CDR3 sequence: CAVTSPLTYEQYF. CDR3 DNA: TGTGCCGTTACTAGCCCGTTAACCTACGAGCAGTACTTC.

This chain joins TRBV5-1 and TRBJ2-1; D is undetermined. The CDR3 runs 14 residues. Trimming removed 4 bases from V and 4 bases from J, with 12 bases in between. Germline CDR1 is SGHRS and CDR2 is YFSETQ. The CDR3 region is CASSVRVGYNEQFF. The CDR3 bases are TGCGCCAGCAGCGTACGAGTCGGATACAATGAGCAGTTCTTC. Filled out from reference TRBV5-1 and TRBJ2-1, the complete variable domain reads KAGVTQTPRYLIKTRGQQVTLSCSPISGHRSVSWYQQTPGQGLQFLFEYFSETQRNKGNFPGRFSGRQFSNSRSEMNVSTLELGDSALYLCASSVRVGYNEQFFGPGTRLTVL.

This chain links TRBV7-8 with TRBJ2-3; TRBD1 might be the D (7 bases). Trimming shortened V by 4 bases and J by 3 bases, and 14 bases separated the two germline ends. Germline CDR1 and CDR2: SGHVS and FQNEAQ. This CDR3 spans 15 amino acids. CDR3 sequence: CASSYRGLSTDTQYF. CDR3 bases: TGTGCCAGCAGCTACAGGGGACTGTCGACAGATACGCAGTATTTT.

The chain links TRBV5-4 to TRBJ2-3, with TRBD2 identical over 14 bases. Germline V lookup: CDR1 SGHNT, CDR2 YYREEE (reference sequence). Trimming cost V 4 bases and J 10 bases; bases outside gene matches: 8. The CDR3 extends over 15 amino acids. CDR3 amino acids: CASSTRLAGGFSQYF. As DNA, the CDR3 is TGTGCCAGCAGCACTCGACTAGCGGGGGGGTTCTCGCAGTATTTT.